A selection of T cell receptor beta chains follows, all from one sample in a study of siplizumab effects on memory and regulatory T cells. TCRdb keeps only in-frame clones here, not all; method: immunoSEQ multiplex PCR. Of tens of thousands of clones listed, approximately 93% are singletons. The sample consisted of non-Treg CD4+ T cells sorted from blood. These receptors were obtained from a human donor in good health. Each CDR3 is given without its conserved first and last residue. Clone size, where shown, is once, few, many, or a class for clones that have expanded.

>few|TRBV7-9
ASSRGTQY
>-|TRBV27
ASSTGPGRGIQY
>once|TRBV14
ASSQSGLAYEQY
>-|TRBV9
ASSPGLAGVNEQF
>once|TRBV7-9
ASSLLEASEQY
>once|TRBV29-1
SGTNGGGWDEQF
>-|TRBV27
ASALTSADTQY
>-|TRBV30
AWSLVWPDRGRDEQY
>-|TRBV9
ASSVGKAGVSTGELF
>-|TRBV19
ASSTVSNQPQH
>-|TRBV5-1
ASSLSGVMETQY
>-|TRBV4-1
ASRRDRDSGELF
>-|TRBV19
ASSIRFPGGRYEQY
>-|TRBV5-4
ASSWGQGLGNEQF
>-|TRBV4-2
ASSQLTGGYEQY
>-|TRBV14
ASSQYTGTSVFNEQF
>-|TRBV29-1
SVVSGYT
>-|TRBV10-3
AISEVLNTEAF
>-|TRBV7-2
ASSLGVREQY
>-|TRBV5-4
ASSLGTKDYGYT
>-|TRBV5-1
ASSLGTVGTEAF
>-|TRBV10-3
AISLAGGRTDTQY
>once|TRBV4-1
ASSQRTGGTEAF
>-|TRBV7-9
ASGLDTAYEQY
>-|TRBV19
ASSIGRRDTDTQY
>-|TRBV5-1
ASSPRSSYEQY
>once|TRBV9
ASSVGQAPYNEQF
>-|TRBV6-5
ASSSGGRSGGYEQY
>-|TRBV6-5
ASSYSLAGAGNTIY
>-|TRBV7-6
ASSKGQGVGTEAF
>-|TRBV19
ASSIGGVETQY
>-|TRBV4-1
ASSQGFTGNLDTQY
>-|TRBV5-1
ASSLGDRNTGELF
>-|TRBV9
ASSVWASSYNEQF
>-|TRBV9
ASSVDVGAEYGYT
>once|TRBV30
ALSQGIETQY
>-|TRBV10-3
AISGQGWEAF
>-|TRBV25-1
ASSPSMGRGSGNTIY
>-|TRBV30
AWSNRALGGEQY
>-|TRBV18
ASSPRAGETQY
>-|TRBV13
ASSSSRDSSTDTQY
>-|TRBV10-3
AISRGGAREDTQY
>-|TRBV30
AWSVEGPYEQY
>-|TRBV5-4
ASRDRGYNEQF
>-|TRBV18
ASSPLVAADTQY
>once|TRBV11-3
ASSLGGGSYNEQF
>-|TRBV19
ASSILIGGSYGYT
>-|TRBV2
ASSGFQGGNQPQH
>-|TRBV2
ASSWSENTEAF